This T cell receptor (beta chain) was observed in a study of response to subunit inactivated influenza vaccine. Via MiXCR, TCRdb re-called the RT-PCR reads, giving one row per CDR3 protein. The sample gives under 200,000 distinct CDR3 sequences, 10% to 15% of which show up once; approximately 32% is in the top ten. This CDR3 is 16 amino acids long. The germline CDR1 and CDR2 sequences are LNHNV and YYDKDF (reference sequence). Deletions cut 0 bases from V and 2 bases from J, with 11 bases between. This sample was shared with a second study, whose subject was T cells expressing NK-cell markers. As that report states: TCR beta cDNA was generated via 5'RACE template switching incorporating UMIs.

Sequenced material: CD8+ T cells sorted from PBMCs, taken roughly 12 days after vaccination. V gene TRBV15 combines with J gene TRBJ1-5, with D perhaps TRBD1 (5 bases). The TCR comes from a man aged 50 to 60 who received an inactivated influenza vaccine. The CDR3 loop is CATSRDRVGGNQPQHF. The CDR3 DNA follows: TGTGCCACCAGCAGAGACAGGGTGGGCGGCAATCAGCCCCAGCATTTT.